The rows below give T cell receptor beta chains drawn from one sample of a study of shared clonotypes between healthy human individuals. Sequencing was performed with immunoSEQ multiplex PCR; in TCRdb, only in-frame clones are kept and a portion is missing. The sample lists 450,000 or so clones; more than 70% were seen once. The sequenced material came from PBMCs. The origin of the receptors is a woman between 40 and 50 years old in good health. Some clones in this sample may be carry-over from other donors' samples. The CDR3 runs from the conserved cysteine through the conserved F or W. Fields, in order: D gene, V gene, J gene, clone size, CDR3 DNA, CDR3 protein. D genes are given only for firm matches. Some rows mark clone size as missing; the rest say once, few, many or name a class of expanded clone.

-,TRBV19,TRBJ2-1,-,TGTGCCAGTAGTATTGCTTGGGGGGAGGAGCAGTTCTTC,CASSIAWGEEQFF
-,TRBV7-8,TRBJ2-3,-,TGTGCCAGCAGCTTAGGAGTAGGGGGCGGGAGGTATTTT,CASSLGVGGGRYF
TRBD2,TRBV7-9,TRBJ2-1,-,TGTGCCAGCAGCTTAGTTGTGGGGGCGCTAGCGGGAGTCAATGAGCAGTTCTTC,CASSLVVGALAGVNEQFF
TRBD2,TRBV7-2,TRBJ2-1,-,TGTGCCAGCAGCTTAGCAGCGGGAGGGTACAATGAGCAGTTCTTC,CASSLAAGGYNEQFF
-,TRBV7-8,TRBJ2-5,-,TGTGCCAGCAGCTTAGACAGATACCAAGAGACCCAGTACTTC,CASSLDRYQETQYF
-,TRBV6-6,TRBJ2-3,-,TGTGCCAGCAGCCCAGTGGCAGATACGCAGTATTTT,CASSPVADTQYF
-,TRBV28,TRBJ1-4,few,TGTGCCAGCAGTTTTGGCGTGTCAACAACTAATGAAAAACTGTTTTTT,CASSFGVSTTNEKLFF
TRBD1,TRBV5-1,TRBJ1-1,-,TGCGCCAGCAGCTTCAGGGGACAGGGGGACACTGAAGCTTTCTTT,CASSFRGQGDTEAFF
-,TRBV6-6,TRBJ1-3,-,TGTGCCAGCAGTTACCATCAGCGCTCTGGAAACACCATATATTTT,CASSYHQRSGNTIYF
-,TRBV5-1,TRBJ2-5,-,TGCGCCAGCAGCTTGATGAGCCAAGAGACCCAGTACTTC,CASSLMSQETQYF
-,TRBV11-2,TRBJ2-7,-,TGTGCCAGCAGCTTAAAGGCGGCAGCAAGAAGCTCCTACGAGCAGTACTTC,CASSLKAAARSSYEQYF
-,TRBV28,TRBJ2-5,-,TGTGCCAGCAGCGTCCCATGGTCAGGTATTCAAGAGACCCAGTACTTC,CASSVPWSGIQETQYF
TRBD1,TRBV5-1,TRBJ2-1,-,TGCGCCAGCAGCCTCGGACAGGAAAATAATGAGCAGTTCTTC,CASSLGQENNEQFF
-,TRBV7-3,TRBJ2-1,-,TGTGCCAGCAGTGACGAGGGCAGGAGTAACAATGAGCAGTTCTTC,CASSDEGRSNNEQFF
-,TRBV5-4,TRBJ2-7,-,TGTGCCAGCAGCTTGGAGCGGGTCTACGAGCAGTACTTC,CASSLERVYEQYF
TRBD2,TRBV4-1,TRBJ2-1,-,TGCGCCAGCAGCCAAAATAGCGGGGATGAGCAGTTCTTC,CASSQNSGDEQFF
TRBD1,TRBV19,TRBJ1-2,-,TGTGCCAGTAGCCAGACAGGGAGAGTGGGCTATGGCTACACCTTC,CASSQTGRVGYGYTF
-,TRBV7-2,TRBJ2-7,-,TGTGCCAGCAGCTTATCCCAAGCGGAAGCGCAGTACTTC,CASSLSQAEAQYF
TRBD2,TRBV29-1,TRBJ2-7,few,TGCAGCGTTGATGGGGCGGGAGGCTACGAGCAGTACTTC,CSVDGAGGYEQYF
TRBD2,TRBV7-3,TRBJ2-3,few,TGTGCCAGCAGCTCCGGGACTAGCACTAGCACAGATACGCAGTATTTT,CASSSGTSTSTDTQYF
TRBD1,TRBV28,TRBJ1-4,many,TGTGCCAGCAGTAAATCAAGGGGGCCTAATGAAAAACTGTTTTTT,CASSKSRGPNEKLFF
-,TRBV11-2,TRBJ2-5,-,TGTGCCAGCAACTATGACAGATCCCAAGAGACCCAGTACTTC,CASNYDRSQETQYF
-,TRBV11-2,TRBJ2-7,-,TGTGCCAGCAGCTTAGAAGACACCACCTACGAGCAGTACTTC,CASSLEDTTYEQYF
-,TRBV10-3,TRBJ2-7,-,TGTGCCATCAGTGAGATGACGGGCTACGAGCAGTACTTC,CAISEMTGYEQYF
TRBD2,TRBV11-2,TRBJ2-7,-,TGTGCCAGCAGCTTAGACCTCTCAATCGGACTAGCGGGAGTGTCCGAGCAGTACTTC,CASSLDLSIGLAGVSEQYF
-,TRBV5-1,TRBJ1-5,few,TGCGCCAGCAGCCTACAGGGAGGCAATCAGCCCCAGCATTTT,CASSLQGGNQPQHF
TRBD2,TRBV19,TRBJ2-3,-,TGTGCCAGTAGTCAGACCGGGACTAGAACTAGCACAGATACGCAGTATTTT,CASSQTGTRTSTDTQYF
-,TRBV7-9,TRBJ1-4,once,TGTGCCAGCAGCTTAGGACGGAATAATGAAAAACTGTTTTTT,CASSLGRNNEKLFF
-,TRBV6-6,TRBJ2-2,-,TGTGCCAGCAGGATAGCGCTGAACACCGGGGAGCTGTTTTTT,CASRIALNTGELFF
-,TRBV6-6,TRBJ1-2,once,TGTGCCAGCAGTTACTCGGTCTGGGGCTACACCTTC,CASSYSVWGYTF
TRBD2,TRBV5-1,TRBJ2-3,-,TGCGCCAGCGGCAGACTAGCGGGAGATACGTTAGGCACAGATACGCAGTATTTT,CASGRLAGDTLGTDTQYF
-,TRBV6-1,TRBJ2-5,-,TGTGCCAGCACCTTGACTCTCCAAGAGACCCAGTACTTC,CASTLTLQETQYF
-,TRBV27,TRBJ2-1,-,TGTGCCAGCAGTTTTAGCTCGGCGAATGAGCAGTTCTTC,CASSFSSANEQFF
-,TRBV6-1,TRBJ2-7,-,TGTGCCAGCAGTGAAGCGGACACACGCCTCTACGAGCAGTACTTC,CASSEADTRLYEQYF
-,TRBV7-9,TRBJ2-3,-,TGTGCCAGCAGTTTGGACCTTGGGGATACGCAGTATTTT,CASSLDLGDTQYF
-,TRBV30,TRBJ2-5,-,TGTGCCTGGGGAAATACACAAGAGACCCAGTACTTC,CAWGNTQETQYF
-,TRBV7-5,TRBJ2-1,-,TGTGCCAGAAGCGGACAGACTAGCGCCGCCTACAATGAGCAGTTCTTC,CARSGQTSAAYNEQFF
TRBD2,TRBV29-1,TRBJ2-7,-,TGCAGCGTTGAACTAGCGGGATTCGAGCAGTACTTC,CSVELAGFEQYF
-,TRBV7-8,TRBJ2-7,-,TGTGCCAGCAGCTTAGTCCTCCACGAGCAGTACTTC,CASSLVLHEQYF
TRBD2,TRBV4-2,TRBJ2-1,-,TGTGCCAGCAGCCAAGGGGGAGCTAGCGGGACGGATGAGCAGTTCTTC,CASSQGGASGTDEQFF
-,TRBV21-1,TRBJ2-7,-,TGTGCCAGCAGCACCGGTCGAATTGAAGGACATAATTCTGCTGATCGTTCCGAGCAGTACTTC,CASSTGRIEGHNSADRSEQYF
-,TRBV10-1,TRBJ1-5,few,TGCGCCAGCATGAAGGGGGAGGGCAATCAGCCCCAGCATTTT,CASMKGEGNQPQHF
-,TRBV5-1,TRBJ2-2,-,TGCGCCAGCAGCTTGACAGGGTCGCACACCGGGGAGCTGTTTTTT,CASSLTGSHTGELFF
-,TRBV7-2,TRBJ2-1,few,TGTGCCAGCAGCCTATTGGGTGAGCAGTTCTTC,CASSLLGEQFF
-,TRBV19,TRBJ2-7,-,TGTGCCAGTAGTGAGGGCGGCGGCTACGAGCAGTACTTC,CASSEGGGYEQYF
TRBD1,TRBV10-1,TRBJ2-7,-,TGCGCCAGCCCCTCCAGGGGGCGAAGGTACGAGCAGTACTTC,CASPSRGRRYEQYF
-,TRBV5-1,TRBJ2-3,-,TGCGCCAGCAGCTTGGATCTATCCACAGATACGCAGTATTTT,CASSLDLSTDTQYF
TRBD1,TRBV5-4,TRBJ1-2,few,TGTGCCAGCAGCGCCAGACAGGGAGCTAACTATGGCTACACCTTC,CASSARQGANYGYTF
TRBD2,TRBV9,TRBJ2-7,-,TGTGCCAGCAGCGGCAGTCGGCTAGCGGGAAACGAGCAGTACTTC,CASSGSRLAGNEQYF
TRBD2,TRBV19,TRBJ2-7,-,TGTGCCAGTAGACCTAGCGGGAGAGGCTCGGGGGAGCAGTACTTC,CASRPSGRGSGEQYF
-,TRBV6-6,TRBJ2-3,-,TGTGCCAGCAGCGGGGGTTTTGGAACAGATACGCAGTATTTT,CASSGGFGTDTQYF
-,TRBV27,TRBJ2-5,-,TGTGCCAGCAGTTTATCTTATCAAGAGACCCAGTACTTC,CASSLSYQETQYF